This is a list of T cell receptor beta chains from one sample in a study of blood T cell repertoires in COVID-19. Clones were sequenced by immunoSEQ multiplex PCR, and TCRdb holds only the in-frame ones, with some missing. Counted here are about 270,000 clones, 70% to 90% occurring once; the ten biggest clones make up about 4%. Sequencing was carried out using PBMCs or T cells enriched from blood (not recorded which). The source is a woman in her 30s with acute COVID-19. CDR3s include the opening cysteine and the closing phenylalanine or tryptophan. A D gene is named only where the DNA matches it firmly. Size tells how often a clone was seen (once, few, many) or the class of an expanded clone, and some rows leave it out.

J gene: TRBJ2-3; clone size: .; D gene: .; V gene: TRBV15; CDR3 protein: CATSSNERLTDTQYF; CDR3 DNA: TGTGCCACCAGCTCCAATGAGCGGCTCACAGATACGCAGTATTTT
J gene: TRBJ2-7; clone size: once; D gene: .; V gene: TRBV14; CDR3 protein: CASSQALGQQSLSSSYEQYF; CDR3 DNA: TGTGCCAGCAGCCAGGCCCTGGGGCAGCAGTCCCTATCCAGCTCCTACGAGCAGTACTTC
J gene: TRBJ1-2; clone size: .; D gene: .; V gene: TRBV6-5; CDR3 protein: CASSYLGAYGYTF; CDR3 DNA: TGTGCCAGCAGTTACTTGGGGGCCTATGGCTACACCTTC
J gene: TRBJ1-2; clone size: .; D gene: TRBD1; V gene: TRBV5-8; CDR3 protein: CASSLRGTGGNYGYTF; CDR3 DNA: TGTGCCAGCAGCTTGCGCGGGACAGGGGGGAACTATGGCTACACCTTC
J gene: TRBJ1-4; clone size: .; D gene: .; V gene: TRBV27; CDR3 protein: CASSSSRGGRNEKLFF; CDR3 DNA: TGTGCCAGCAGTTCCTCTCGGGGGGGACGGAATGAAAAACTGTTTTTT
J gene: TRBJ2-2; clone size: .; D gene: .; V gene: TRBV18; CDR3 protein: CASSPMRGGELFF; CDR3 DNA: TGTGCCAGCTCACCTATGCGAGGCGGGGAGCTGTTTTTT
J gene: TRBJ1-4; clone size: .; D gene: TRBD1; V gene: TRBV19; CDR3 protein: CASSSLPGQSDEKLFF; CDR3 DNA: TGTGCCAGTAGTAGTTTACCGGGACAGTCAGATGAAAAACTGTTTTTT
J gene: TRBJ2-7; clone size: .; D gene: TRBD1; V gene: TRBV7-9; CDR3 protein: CASSLSMGTGETSSYEQYF; CDR3 DNA: TGTGCCAGCAGCTTATCAATGGGGACAGGGGAGACTAGTTCCTACGAGCAGTACTTC
J gene: TRBJ1-5; clone size: .; D gene: .; V gene: TRBV27; CDR3 protein: CASSFGGGQPQHF; CDR3 DNA: TGTGCCAGCAGTTTCGGGGGGGGTCAGCCCCAGCATTTT
J gene: TRBJ1-5; clone size: .; D gene: .; V gene: TRBV28; CDR3 protein: CASSFVGDSNQPQHF; CDR3 DNA: TGTGCCAGCAGTTTTGTAGGGGATAGCAATCAGCCCCAGCATTTT
J gene: TRBJ1-6; clone size: .; D gene: TRBD1; V gene: TRBV5-5; CDR3 protein: CASSPGQGNNSPLHF; CDR3 DNA: TGTGCCAGCAGCCCAGGACAGGGGAATAATTCACCCCTCCACTTT
J gene: TRBJ2-1; clone size: .; D gene: .; V gene: TRBV13; CDR3 protein: CASSLIRGGEQFF; CDR3 DNA: TGTGCCAGCAGCTTAATAAGGGGCGGTGAGCAGTTCTTC
J gene: TRBJ2-2; clone size: .; D gene: .; V gene: TRBV18; CDR3 protein: CASSPRGPLFF; CDR3 DNA: TGTGCCAGCTCACCACGAGGGCCCCTGTTTTTT
J gene: TRBJ2-1; clone size: .; D gene: .; V gene: TRBV6-5; CDR3 protein: CASGQAKYNEQFF; CDR3 DNA: TGTGCCAGCGGCCAGGCTAAATACAATGAGCAGTTCTTC
J gene: TRBJ2-1; clone size: .; D gene: TRBD2; V gene: TRBV9; CDR3 protein: CASSVVGGTSDYNEQFF; CDR3 DNA: TGTGCCAGCAGCGTAGTGGGGGGGACTTCGGACTACAATGAGCAGTTCTTC
J gene: TRBJ1-4; clone size: .; D gene: TRBD1; V gene: TRBV19; CDR3 protein: CASSDGQGGEKLFF; CDR3 DNA: TGTGCCAGTAGCGATGGACAGGGCGGGGAAAAACTGTTTTTT
J gene: TRBJ2-1; clone size: .; D gene: TRBD2; V gene: TRBV6-2/TRBV6-3; CDR3 protein: CASSLEIGGNEQFF; CDR3 DNA: TGTGCCAGCAGTCTGGAGATCGGGGGGAATGAGCAGTTCTTC
J gene: TRBJ1-2; clone size: once; D gene: .; V gene: TRBV6-5; CDR3 protein: CASRDYGYTF; CDR3 DNA: TGTGCCAGTAGAGATTATGGCTACACCTTC
J gene: TRBJ2-3; clone size: .; D gene: .; V gene: TRBV4-1; CDR3 protein: CASSQDGGPTRTDTQYF; CDR3 DNA: TGCGCCAGCAGCCAAGATGGTGGGCCCACCCGCACAGATACGCAGTATTTT
J gene: TRBJ2-1; clone size: .; D gene: TRBD2; V gene: TRBV24-1; CDR3 protein: CATSDSGTSGDNEQFF; CDR3 DNA: TGTGCCACCAGTGATTCCGGGACTAGCGGAGACAATGAGCAGTTCTTC
J gene: TRBJ1-2; clone size: .; D gene: TRBD1; V gene: TRBV28; CDR3 protein: CASSLGQNYGYTF; CDR3 DNA: TGTGCCAGCAGTTTGGGACAGAACTATGGCTACACCTTC
J gene: TRBJ1-5; clone size: once; D gene: .; V gene: TRBV28; CDR3 protein: CASSLVIQNNQPQHF; CDR3 DNA: TGTGCCAGCAGTTTAGTGATACAAAACAATCAGCCCCAGCATTTT
J gene: TRBJ2-7; clone size: .; D gene: .; V gene: TRBV24-1; CDR3 protein: CATSAGEAYEQYF; CDR3 DNA: TGTGCCACCAGTGCGGGAGAAGCATACGAGCAGTACTTC
J gene: TRBJ1-1; clone size: .; D gene: TRBD1; V gene: TRBV3-1/TRBV3-2; CDR3 protein: CASSLSQGTEAFF; CDR3 DNA: TGTGCCAGCAGCCTCTCACAGGGGACTGAAGCTTTCTTT
J gene: TRBJ2-2; clone size: once; D gene: TRBD1; V gene: TRBV11-2; CDR3 protein: CASSLLEGAKTGELFF; CDR3 DNA: TGTGCCAGCAGCTTATTAGAGGGGGCGAAAACCGGGGAGCTGTTTTTT
J gene: TRBJ1-1; clone size: .; D gene: TRBD1; V gene: TRBV18; CDR3 protein: CASSTGGHTEAFF; CDR3 DNA: TGTGCCAGCTCGACAGGGGGTCACACTGAAGCTTTCTTT
J gene: TRBJ2-3; clone size: .; D gene: TRBD2; V gene: TRBV3-1/TRBV3-2; CDR3 protein: CASSQLSGLAGADTQYF; CDR3 DNA: TGTGCCAGCAGCCAATTGTCAGGACTAGCGGGTGCAGATACGCAGTATTTT
J gene: TRBJ2-2; clone size: .; D gene: .; V gene: TRBV18; CDR3 protein: CASSPQQTTNTGELFF; CDR3 DNA: TGTGCCAGCTCACCACAACAGACAACGAACACCGGGGAGCTGTTTTTT
J gene: TRBJ2-7; clone size: .; D gene: TRBD1; V gene: TRBV7-6; CDR3 protein: CASSTRDRGSEQYF; CDR3 DNA: TGTGCCAGCAGCACCCGGGACAGGGGGAGTGAGCAGTACTTC
J gene: TRBJ2-7; clone size: .; D gene: TRBD1; V gene: TRBV7-8; CDR3 protein: CASSPDRGRAGEQYF; CDR3 DNA: TGTGCCAGCAGCCCAGACAGGGGGCGCGCTGGCGAGCAGTACTTC
J gene: TRBJ2-1; clone size: .; D gene: TRBD2; V gene: TRBV6-1; CDR3 protein: CASSEIAGVGNEQFF; CDR3 DNA: TGTGCCAGCAGTGAAATAGCGGGAGTAGGGAATGAGCAGTTCTTC
J gene: TRBJ2-3; clone size: .; D gene: .; V gene: TRBV6-5; CDR3 protein: CASQVRDTQYF; CDR3 DNA: TGTGCCAGCCAAGTCAGGGATACGCAGTATTTT
J gene: TRBJ2-1; clone size: once; D gene: TRBD2; V gene: TRBV27; CDR3 protein: CASSLAGGSYNEQFF; CDR3 DNA: TGTGCCAGCAGTTTAGCGGGAGGCTCCTACAATGAGCAGTTCTTC
J gene: TRBJ2-1; clone size: .; D gene: TRBD2; V gene: TRBV6-2/TRBV6-3; CDR3 protein: CASSYSGTSGYNEQFF; CDR3 DNA: TGTGCCAGCAGTTACTCAGGGACTAGCGGCTACAATGAGCAGTTCTTC
J gene: TRBJ2-3; clone size: .; D gene: TRBD2; V gene: TRBV13; CDR3 protein: CASYLTSGRDDTQYF; CDR3 DNA: TGTGCCAGCTATTTAACTAGCGGGAGGGATGATACGCAGTATTTT
J gene: TRBJ2-5; clone size: .; D gene: TRBD2; V gene: TRBV27; CDR3 protein: CASSPNIPHLAVQETQYF; CDR3 DNA: TGTGCCAGCAGTCCGAACATCCCCCACCTAGCGGTCCAAGAGACCCAGTACTTC
J gene: TRBJ2-7; clone size: .; D gene: .; V gene: TRBV14; CDR3 protein: CASSRASIGYEQYF; CDR3 DNA: TGTGCCAGCAGCCGAGCTAGTATAGGCTACGAGCAGTACTTC
J gene: TRBJ2-5; clone size: .; D gene: TRBD2; V gene: TRBV28; CDR3 protein: CASSFELADQETQYF; CDR3 DNA: TGTGCCAGCAGTTTCGAACTAGCGGACCAAGAGACCCAGTACTTC
J gene: TRBJ2-7; clone size: .; D gene: .; V gene: TRBV9; CDR3 protein: CASSPTTGTYEQYF; CDR3 DNA: TGTGCCAGCAGCCCCACAACAGGAACCTACGAGCAGTACTTC
J gene: TRBJ2-7; clone size: few; D gene: .; V gene: TRBV2; CDR3 protein: CASQLSYEQYF; CDR3 DNA: TGTGCCAGCCAACTGTCCTACGAGCAGTACTTC
J gene: TRBJ1-5; clone size: .; D gene: TRBD1; V gene: TRBV19; CDR3 protein: CASSSDRDNQPQHF; CDR3 DNA: TGTGCCAGTAGTTCGGACAGGGACAATCAGCCCCAGCATTTT